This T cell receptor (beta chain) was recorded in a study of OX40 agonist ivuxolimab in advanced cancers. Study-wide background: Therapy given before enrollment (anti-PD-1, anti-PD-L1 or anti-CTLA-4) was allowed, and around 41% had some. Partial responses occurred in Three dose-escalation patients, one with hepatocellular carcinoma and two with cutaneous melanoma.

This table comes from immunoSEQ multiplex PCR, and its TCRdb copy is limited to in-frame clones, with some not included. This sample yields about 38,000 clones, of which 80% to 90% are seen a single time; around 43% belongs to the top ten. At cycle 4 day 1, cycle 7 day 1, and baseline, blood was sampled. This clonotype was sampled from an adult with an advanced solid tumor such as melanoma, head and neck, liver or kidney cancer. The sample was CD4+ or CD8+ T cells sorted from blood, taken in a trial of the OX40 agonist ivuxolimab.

In nucleotides, the CDR3 is TGTGCCAGCAGTGTCCTAGCGGGGTGGGAGACCCAGTACTTC. Encoded protein: CASSVLAGWETQYF. This rearrangement joins TRBV2 to TRBJ2-5, with 9 bases identical to TRBD2. Germline V gene data show CDR1 as SNHLY and CDR2 as FYNNEI. There are 14 residues in the CDR3. The J segment lost 5 bases and the V segment lost 4 bases, leaving 5 bases of the junction unmatched.